This TCR beta chain was sequenced in a study of cytomegalovirus exposure and HLA in healthy donors. Study as a whole: Researchers found that 81% of a few hundred genotyped donors fell within the Caucasian-associated ancestry cluster. Study findings and constraints: Sequencing depth across donors, presence/absence analyses assumed, was roughly uniform. Rarity held for most TCR sequences, but there were some public TCRs that occurred in many donors.

There are 15 residues in the CDR3. The V gene's germline CDR1 is LNHNV and CDR2 YYDKDF (reference sequence). V was pared by 1 base and J by 4 bases, with 13 bases between. Vbeta (60) and Jbeta (13) primers were used in the PCR. Generated by immunoSEQ multiplex PCR, the TCRdb table keeps only in-frame clones and is missing some. The table lists around 120,000 clones, 15% of them singletons. This clone was observed a handful of times. Its antigen is currently unknown. The TCR was taken from a woman aged 18-30 years in good health and CMV-seronegative. The chain links TRBV15 to TRBJ1-1; D is perhaps TRBD1 (5 bases). The sequenced sample consisted of PBMCs. CDR3 nucleotide sequence: TGTGCCACCAGCAGAGTAGCGGGGCGTTTCACTGAAGCTTTCTTT. It translates to CATSRVAGRFTEAFF.